The 25 T cell receptor beta chains listed next were all sequenced from one sample in a study of blood T cell repertoires in COVID-19. Generated by immunoSEQ multiplex PCR, the TCRdb table keeps only in-frame clones and is missing some. The table lists hundreds of thousands of clones, around 89% of them singletons. Input material: PBMCs or T cells enriched from blood (not recorded which). These receptors originate from a woman under 40 who had recovered from COVID-19.

The V call is TRBV5-1, the J call TRBJ2-7, with D perhaps matching TRBD1 (6 bases). The CDR3 runs to 15 residues. Germline values: CDR1 SGHRS, CDR2 YFSETQ. V was cut by 3 bases and J by 4 bases, with 17 bases left in between. CDR3 sequence reads: CASSSTSGQFYEQYF. The DNA of the CDR3 is TGCGCCAGCAGCTCTACCTCGGGACAATTTTACGAGCAGTACTTC.

The J gene is TRBJ1-5, the V gene TRBV9, with 11 bases identical to TRBD1. This CDR3 spans 16 amino acids. Germline CDR1 is SGDLS and CDR2 is YYNGEE. Germline trimming cut 2 bases from V and 4 bases from J; bases unmatched to any gene: 5. CDR3 loop: CASSVGTGGSNQPQHF. For the CDR3, the DNA is TGTGCCAGCAGCGTTGGGACAGGGGGTAGTAATCAGCCCCAGCATTTT.

The chain employs TRBV28 and TRBJ2-4, with D tentatively TRBD2 (5 bases). This CDR3 comprises 15 residues. V lost 1 base, J lost 2 bases, and 9 bases lay in between. Per the germline V gene, CDR1 is MDHEN and CDR2 is SYDVKM. DNA for the CDR3: TGTGCCAGCAGTTTATTCCCGGGGTCCAAAAACATTCAGTACTTC. This codes for CASSLFPGSKNIQYF. The variable domain in full, with the rest retrieved from reference TRBV28 and TRBJ2-4, is DVKVTQSSRYLVKRTGEKVFLECVQDMDHENMFWYRQDPGLGLRLIYFSYDVKMKEKGDIPEGYSVSREKKERFSLILESASTNQTSMYLCASSLFPGSKNIQYFGAGTRLSVL.

In its sample, this clone was seen once. The rearrangement links TRBV6-4 to TRBJ2-5, with D hard to call. The V end was cut by 3 bases, the J end by 5 bases, with 7 bases between. The length of the CDR3 is 12 residues. Germline CDR1 MRHNA, CDR2 SNTAGT. The CDR3: CASSEPMETQYF. In nucleotides, the CDR3 is TGTGCCAGCAGTGAACCTATGGAGACCCAGTACTTC.

V and J are TRBV19 and TRBJ1-1; 9 nucleotides line up with TRBD1. Germline V gene sequence: CDR1 LNHDA, CDR2 SQIVND (reference sequence). CDR3 size: 15 residues. V shed 7 bases and J 0 bases; nucleotides not matched to a gene: 6. CDR3 protein: CASKVWTGVNTEAFF. CDR3 DNA: TGTGCCAGTAAGGTATGGACAGGGGTGAACACTGAAGCTTTCTTT.

This chain links TRBV7-2 with TRBJ2-5; TRBD2 matches 12 bases. Germline V lookup: CDR1 SGHTA, CDR2 FQGNSA. The CDR3 has 17 residues. After removal of 1 base from V and 2 bases from J, the junction contained 5 bases not matched to a gene. CDR3 coding DNA: TGTGCCAGCAGCTTAGAAGAAGGACTAGCGGGGCAAGAGACCCAGTACTTC. Protein sequence: CASSLEEGLAGQETQYF.

This chain connects TRBV28 to TRBJ1-2; D gene ambiguous. CDR3 length: 14 residues. Germline CDR1 MDHEN, CDR2 SYDVKM. V was trimmed by 6 bases and J by 4 bases, leaving 15 bases between them. The DNA of the CDR3 is TGTGCCAGCAGCCTCGCCCCGGCGGGCTATGGCTACACCTTC. It is translated as CASSLAPAGYGYTF.

This clone was observed a handful of times. This chain connects TRBV3-1 (or the pseudogene TRBV3-2) to TRBJ1-2; 8 bases are a match to TRBD1. There are 19 residues in the CDR3. Germline loops: CDR1 LGHDT, CDR2 YNNKEL (reference sequence). The V and J ends lost 3 bases and 2 bases, in that order; junction bases with no gene match: 17. CDR3: CASSQNTFSTGAMNYGYTF. Here the CDR3 DNA reads TGTGCCAGCAGCCAGAACACTTTCTCGACAGGGGCCATGAACTATGGCTACACCTTC.

The chain recombines TRBV2 with TRBJ1-3, with a weak D call TRBD1 (5 bases). Germline V gives CDR1 SNHLY, CDR2 FYNNEI. CDR3 length: 14 amino acids. The ends were cut back, 3 bases at V and 2 bases at J, with 8 bases in the middle. This chain's CDR3 is CASSDTRAGNTIYF. CDR3 bases: TGTGCCAGCAGTGACACCAGGGCTGGAAACACCATATATTTT.

The CDR3 sequence: CASVSYGDPFF. DNA for the CDR3: TGTGCCAGCGTATCTTACGGAGATCCGTTCTTC. The gene calls are TRBV11-2 and TRBJ2-1; no clear D. Germline lookup yields CDR1 SGHAT and CDR2 FQNNGV. V lost 8 bases and J 15 bases, leaving 17 bases between the germline ends. This CDR3 spans 11 amino acids.

The V gene is TRBV24-1, the J gene TRBJ2-7; TRBD1 aligns across 9 bases. J lost 1 base, V lost 10 bases, and 1 base had no gene match. The CDR3 loop spans 12 amino acids. CDR1 and CDR2 from the germline V gene are KGHDR and SFDVKD. CDR3 loop: CATQGASYEQYF. The CDR3 DNA is TGTGCCACACAGGGGGCGTCCTACGAGCAGTACTTC.

J is TRBJ2-3 and V is TRBV5-8; D perhaps matches TRBD2 (5 bases). Germline V CDR1 and CDR2: SGHTS, YDEGEE. The CDR3 loop spans 14 amino acids. The V gene lost 7 bases and the J gene lost 3 bases, with 15 bases spanning the gap. The CDR3 DNA is TGTGCCAGCGAGCTAGAGGTAGCGACAGATACGCAGTATTTT. It codes for CASELEVATDTQYF.

The chain is built from TRBV7-9 and TRBJ1-2; D not certain. The CDR3 sequence is 14 residues long. Germline CDR1 SEHNR, CDR2 FQNEAQ (reference sequence). The V gene lost 5 bases and the J gene lost 0 bases, with 10 bases spanning the gap. The DNA of the CDR3 is TGTGCCAGCAGCCCTGGGAGGGCTAACTATGGCTACACCTTC. This gives the protein CASSPGRANYGYTF. The whole variable domain, remainder taken from reference TRBV7-9 and TRBJ1-2, is DTGVSQNPRHKITKRGQNVTFRCDPISEHNRLYWYRQTLGQGPEFLTYFQNEAQLEKSRLLSDRFSAERPKGSFSTLEIQRTEQGDSAMYLCASSPGRANYGYTFGSGTRLTVV.

The CDR3 loop reads CASSQQGPNTEAFF. The CDR3 bases are TGTGCCAGCAGCCAACAGGGGCCGAACACTGAAGCTTTCTTT. The chain carries TRBV3-1 (or the pseudogene TRBV3-2) and TRBJ1-1; a possible D gene is TRBD1 (6 bases). The CDR3 runs 14 residues. Germline V lookup: CDR1 LGHDT, CDR2 YNNKEL (reference sequence). Deletions cut 2 bases from V and 1 base from J, with 8 bases between.

Here the CDR3 reads CASSRQNYGYTF. Written as DNA, the CDR3 is TGTGCCAGCAGTCGACAGAACTATGGCTACACCTTC. This chain uses TRBV5-4 with TRBJ1-2, with a weak D call TRBD1 (5 bases). Germline V gene lookup returns CDR1 SGHNT and CDR2 YYREEE (reference sequence). Trimming shortened V by 5 bases and J by 2 bases, and 7 bases separated the two germline ends. The CDR3 consists of 12 residues.

The chain uses TRBV19 and TRBJ1-1; D might be TRBD1 (5 bases). The length of the CDR3 is 14 residues. Germline CDR1 reads LNHDA; CDR2 reads SQIVND (reference sequence). Trimming took 6 bases from V and 5 from J, leaving 16 bases between them. In nucleotides, the CDR3 is TGTGCCAGTAGCCTTGATGACAGAAGGACTGAAGCTTTCTTT. Its protein is CASSLDDRRTEAFF.

The rearrangement joins TRBV5-4 to TRBJ2-3, with D perhaps matching TRBD2 (5 bases). The CDR3 covers 15 residues. The germline V gene has CDR1 SGHNT and CDR2 YYREEE (reference sequence). V lost 1 base, J lost 2 bases, and 11 bases lay in between. CDR3 sequence: CASSLPSSYTDTQYF. The CDR3 bases are TGTGCCAGCAGCTTGCCTAGCTCCTACACAGATACGCAGTATTTT. Drawing the rest from reference TRBV5-4 and TRBJ2-3, the complete variable domain is ETGVTQSPTHLIKTRGQQVTLRCSSQSGHNTVSWYQQALGQGPQFIFQYYREEENGRGNFPPRFSGLQFPNYSSELNVNALELDDSALYLCASSLPSSYTDTQYFGPGTRLTVL.

The chain is built from TRBV28 and TRBJ1-2; D remains unclear. CDR1 is MDHEN and CDR2 is SYDVKM in the germline V gene. The length of the CDR3 is 12 residues. V was clipped by 3 bases and J by 4 bases, with 6 bases between them. CDR3 sequence (DNA): TGTGCCAGCAGTTTGGCGGCCTATGGCTACACCTTC. Encoded protein: CASSLAAYGYTF.

The chain has TRBV6-6 and TRBJ2-3; D unclear. V was pared by 8 bases and J by 0 bases, with 12 bases between. This CDR3 is built from 14 residues. CDR1 MNHNY and CDR2 SVGAGI come from the germline V gene (reference sequence). CDR3 DNA: TGTGCCAGCGAGGAAGAACGAAGCACAGATACGCAGTATTTT. Translation gives CASEEERSTDTQYF.

CDR3 residues: CASSYSLTSSGNTIYF. In DNA form, the CDR3 reads TGTGCCAGCAGTTACTCGCTAACTTCCTCTGGAAACACCATATATTTT. The V call is TRBV6-5, the J call TRBJ1-3; D is unresolved. This CDR3 contains 16 residues. V shed 0 bases and J shed 0 bases, with 9 bases lying between them. Germline-derived CDR1 and CDR2 are MNHEY and SVGAGI.

The rearrangement uses TRBV7-6 and TRBJ1-3; D possibly corresponds to TRBD1 (5 bases). This CDR3 has 14 amino acids. Trimming stripped 2 bases from V and 6 bases from J, with 11 bases between. Germline V gives CDR1 SGHVS, CDR2 FNYEAQ. CDR3 coding DNA: TGTGCCAGCAGCTTAATCTCGGGGGAAAACACCATATATTTT. Translating it yields CASSLISGENTIYF.

V usage is TRBV27 and J usage is TRBJ1-2; a weak D match, TRBD1 (6 bases). This CDR3 spans 15 amino acids. V was clipped by 0 bases and J by 14 bases, with 22 bases between them. Germline assignment: CDR1 MNHEY and CDR2 SMNVEV (reference sequence). CDR3 sequence reads: CASSLSRTAHVKITF. CDR3 bases: TGTGCCAGCAGTTTATCCCGGACAGCGCATGTTAAGATTACCTTC.

In regard to this clone: Additional DNA sequences in this sample encode the identical CDR3. This chain links TRBV27 with TRBJ1-5; 10 nucleotides align to TRBD1. The CDR3 has 15 residues. Unmatched junction bases numbered 5, after V lost 6 bases and J lost 3 bases. Germline lookup yields CDR1 MNHEY and CDR2 SMNVEV (reference sequence). In DNA form, the CDR3 reads TGTGCCAGCAGGCCGACAGGGGGCTACAATCAGCCCCAGCATTTT. Encoded protein: CASRPTGGYNQPQHF.

The chain couples TRBV29-1 to TRBJ1-2; D might be TRBD1 (6 bases). Trimming took 5 bases from V and 3 from J, leaving 13 bases between them. The V gene's germline CDR1 is SQVTM and CDR2 ANQGSEA. This CDR3 contains 13 residues. CDR3 in DNA: TGCAGCGTTTACGACAGGTTGGACTATGGCTACACCTTC. It encodes CSVYDRLDYGYTF. Full variable domain (outside the CDR3, taken from reference TRBV29-1 and TRBJ1-2): SAVISQKPSRDICQRGTSLTIQCQVDSQVTMMFWYRQQPGQSLTLIATANQGSEATYESGFVIDKFPISRPNLTFSTLTVSNMSPEDSSIYLCSVYDRLDYGYTFGSGTRLTVV.

The chain combines TRBV7-9 with TRBJ1-1; 9 nucleotides line up with TRBD1. Germline V gives CDR1 SEHNR, CDR2 FQNEAQ (reference sequence). The junction had 12 bases not matched to a gene; V was cut back by 5 bases and J by 2 bases. CDR3 length: 17 amino acids. The CDR3: CASSATDRGQHNTEAFF. In nucleotides, the CDR3 is TGTGCCAGCAGCGCTACGGACAGGGGCCAACATAACACTGAAGCTTTCTTT.